The clone carrying this T cell receptor beta chain has just one count. This entry is derived from a study of control samples from healthy donors and cancer patients. With V trimmed by 2 bases and J by 6 bases, 6 bases remained unmatched. Germline values: CDR1 MNHEY, CDR2 SVGAGI. This CDR3 is built from 16 residues. Profiling relied on immunoSEQ multiplex PCR, and the TCRdb table lists in-frame clones only, not all of them. The sample consists of roughly 450,000 clones, about 93% of them appearing once. The sequenced material came from PBMCs. The chain employs TRBV6-5 and TRBJ2-2, with TRBD1 matching over 10 bases. This clonotype was sampled from a man in his forties with head and neck cancer. CDR3 bases: TGTGCCAGCAGTTACACCCGGGACAGGGGTGCCGGGGAGCTGTTTTTT. Translated, it gives CASSYTRDRGAGELFF.